This T cell receptor beta chain is drawn from a study of blood T cell repertoires in COVID-19. Sequencing used immunoSEQ multiplex PCR; TCRdb keeps in-frame clones, though not all of them. The repertoire holds roughly 350,000 clones, about nine tenths seen once, with 6% to 8% in the top ten. Deletions cut 7 bases from V and 4 bases from J, with 13 bases between. The CDR3 runs to 13 residues. Germline CDR1 reads MNHEY; CDR2 reads SMNVEV (reference sequence). The receptor was isolated from a woman aged 70 to 79 with COVID-19, enrolled during active disease. This rearrangement joins TRBV27 to TRBJ1-1; D gene uncertain. Sequencing was carried out using peripheral blood. CDR3 coding DNA: TGTGCCAGCAACACCGTTCGGGGCACTGAAGCTTTCTTT. Its protein is CASNTVRGTEAFF.